The rows below give T cell receptor beta chains drawn from one sample of a study of cytomegalovirus exposure and HLA in healthy donors. Clones were sequenced by immunoSEQ multiplex PCR, and TCRdb holds only the in-frame ones, with some missing. The sample lists over 150,000 clones; approximately 80% were seen once. Sequencing input: PBMCs. The receptor set was obtained from a young man in good health and CMV-seronegative. The CDR3 runs from the conserved cysteine through the conserved F or W. D genes are given only for firm matches. Where a row states a size, it is once, few, many or the class of an expanded clone; other rows omit it.

cdr3_nt cdr3_aa j_call d_call v_call clone_size
TGTGCCAGCATTCCGGGGGGGTCCTACAATGAGCAGTTCTTC CASIPGGSYNEQFF TRBJ2-1 TRBD2 TRBV28 -
TGTGCCAGTAGTCAGGGGGTCGGGGAGCTGTTTTTT CASSQGVGELFF TRBJ2-2 TRBD1 TRBV19 -
TGTGCTAGTGGCCAGGAGACAGGGGGGAATGTTGGAGGCTACACCTTC CASGQETGGNVGGYTF TRBJ1-2 TRBD1 TRBV12-5 -
TGTGCTAGTGGTTTGGGGTCGGGGGTAGGAGAGACCCAGTACTTC CASGLGSGVGETQYF TRBJ2-5 - TRBV12-5 -
TGTGCCAGCAGCGCTCAGGGGAGCAATCAGCCCCAGCATTTT CASSAQGSNQPQHF TRBJ1-5 - TRBV5-4 -
TGTGCCAGCAGCGTAGTCCCAGGGGAAGGGACCGAAGCTTTCTTT CASSVVPGEGTEAFF TRBJ1-1 - TRBV9 many
TGCGCCAGCAGCCAAGATCTACAGGGACGGTACGAGCAGTACTTC CASSQDLQGRYEQYF TRBJ2-7 - TRBV4-1 -
TGTGCCAGCAGATCCAGTTACGATACGCAGTATTTT CASRSSYDTQYF TRBJ2-3 - TRBV27 -
TGCGCCAGCAGTAAAAGACCGGGACTAGCGGAAGAGACCCAGTACTTC CASSKRPGLAEETQYF TRBJ2-5 TRBD2 TRBV5-1 -
TGTGCCAGCAGTGCTCAGGGTAACCGGGCCAACGTCCTGACTTTC CASSAQGNRANVLTF TRBJ2-6 - TRBV6-6 few
TGTGCCAGCAGCGTTTCAGGGATTCCCCTAACCGGGGAGCTGTTTTTT CASSVSGIPLTGELFF TRBJ2-2 - TRBV13 -
TGTGCCAGCAGCCCCACAGGGGGAGGTATCGGGGAGCTGTTTTTT CASSPTGGGIGELFF TRBJ2-2 TRBD1 TRBV7-3 -
TGCGCCAGCAGCCAAGAAAGAATTAGGGGGCCCTACATCGAGCAGTACTTC CASSQERIRGPYIEQYF TRBJ2-7 TRBD1 TRBV4-1 -
TGTGCCAGCAGCTTAGCCCCACAGGGGTATAATCAGCCCCAGCATTTT CASSLAPQGYNQPQHF TRBJ1-5 TRBD1 TRBV7-6 -
TGCGCCAGCAGCTTGGAGGGGTGGGACTACGAGCAGTACTTC CASSLEGWDYEQYF TRBJ2-7 - TRBV5-1 -
TGTGCCAGTCTGAGGGCGGGAGGGAACAATGAGCAGTTCTTC CASLRAGGNNEQFF TRBJ2-1 TRBD2 TRBV11-2 -
TGTGCCAGCTCACCCCCACAGGGTCACGCCAAAAACATTCAGTACTTC CASSPPQGHAKNIQYF TRBJ2-4 - TRBV18 once
TGTGCCAGCAGTCTGACACAGGGGGCTAATGAAAAACTGTTTTTT CASSLTQGANEKLFF TRBJ1-4 TRBD1 TRBV27 -
TGTGCCAGCAGTTACTCGAAGGCTAGCCGGACCCAGTACTTC CASSYSKASRTQYF TRBJ2-5 - TRBV6-5 -
TGTGCCAGCAGCGTCAGGGTAAAAACTGAAGCTTTCTTT CASSVRVKTEAFF TRBJ1-1 - TRBV9 -